The clone carrying this T cell receptor (beta chain) was counted between two and nine times. Antigen specificity is unknown. Germline CDR1 is DFQATT and CDR2 is SNEGSKA (reference sequence). V was pared by 2 bases and J by 2 bases, with 6 bases between. The CDR3 runs 12 residues. In TCRdb, the 5' RACE reads were re-called with MiXCR into one record per CDR3 protein. Here the sample spans fewer than 900,000 distinct CDR3 sequences, roughly 18% being singletons. The sample is drawn from a study of identical twins. Findings and limits, study-wide: Cord blood beta clonotypes that were abundant carried fewer insertions, and memory repertoires showed no such trend.

These data were also filed under a second study, of T cells expressing NK-cell markers.

The sequenced material came from PBMCs. V gene TRBV20-1 combines with J gene TRBJ1-2; D uncertain. The clonotype originates from a young woman in good health. CDR3 DNA: TGCAGTGCTAGACCGGAGAACTATGGCTACACCTTC. Its protein product is CSARPENYGYTF.